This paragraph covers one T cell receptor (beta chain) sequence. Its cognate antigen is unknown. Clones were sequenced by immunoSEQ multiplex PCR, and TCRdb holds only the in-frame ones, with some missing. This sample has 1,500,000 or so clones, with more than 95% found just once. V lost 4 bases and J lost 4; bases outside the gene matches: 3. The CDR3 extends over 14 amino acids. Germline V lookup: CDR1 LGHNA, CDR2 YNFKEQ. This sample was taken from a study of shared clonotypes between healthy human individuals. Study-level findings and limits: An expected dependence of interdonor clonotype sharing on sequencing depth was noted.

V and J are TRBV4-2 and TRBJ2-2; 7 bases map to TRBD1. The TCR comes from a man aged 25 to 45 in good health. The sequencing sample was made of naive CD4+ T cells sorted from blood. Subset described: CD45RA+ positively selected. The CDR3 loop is CASSRGTVTGELFF. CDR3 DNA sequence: TGTGCCAGCAGCCGGGGGACAGTCACCGGGGAGCTGTTTTTT.